This T cell receptor (beta chain) was recovered during a study of blood T cell repertoires in COVID-19 (dated by TCRdb to 2020 to 2022). Regarding the research as a whole: Samples covering the acute and convalescent phases of COVID-19 were provided by collaborators in the United States, Italy and Spain. The prospective study material was composed of cDNA or gDNA derived from T cells, B-cell-depleted T cells, or PBMCs. Deeply sampled blood TCRbeta repertoires from subjects exposed to, actively infected with, or recovered from COVID-19 were included in the dataset. The repertoires were released in a freely available public database intended as a resource for research on the immune response to SARS-CoV-2. Samples came from the ongoing ImmuneRACE study (first 160 participants) plus 1,254 subjects from 6 global collaborators. Nearly every sample came with metadata listing a de-identified subject ID, COVID-19 status, age in years and sex. Where HLA class I and class II types were available, the types were taken from metadata supplied by the sample provider, not from assay-based typing. Summary of the overall study and its limitations: How much clinical and demographic metadata was included differed by source and by participant, and the metadata was provided uncurated.

As to this clone: Its antigen remains unidentified. No base-level quality is on record; no much larger clone is a single base apart.

TCRbeta CDR3 regions were amplified from genomic DNA by means of the immunoSEQ Assay, a bias-controlled multiplex PCR. As for how the authors treated the data: Nucleated cell counts per sample were estimated from amplification of reference gene primers within the assay. Sequence reads were collapsed and filtered to measure the absolute abundance of every unique TCRbeta CDR3 rearrangement. For each sample, productive Simpson clonality was calculated as the square root of Simpson's diversity index across productive rearrangements. Held by TCRdb, this immuneACCESS table contains in-frame sequences only and omits some clones. Under half of the omission traces to an unresolved V gene where checked; the cause of the rest is unknown. The V and J calls and clone size were taken over from that table, and D and trimming were inferred from the DNA. The sample records fewer than 70,000 clones, approximately 85% of which are singletons. The ten largest clones take up around 3% of the sample.

Based on the germline V gene, the CDR1 and CDR2 sequences are SGHTA and FQGNSA. The CDR3 starts with the cysteine, ends with the phenylalanine, and has 15 residues. The only DNA kept is the CDR3, 45 bases in frame from the first base. V trim: 0 bases; J trim: 4 bases; unmatched bases: 4. Whole blood was collected in K2EDTA tubes by collaborating institutions according to the institutions' own protocols. For TCRbeta analysis, collaborator samples were shipped as frozen whole blood, as isolated PBMCs, or as DNA extracted from either sample type. Sequenced: peripheral blood. This chain joins TRBV7-2 to TRBJ1-1, and 8 junction bases match TRBD1. This clonotype was sampled from a man older than 75 with acute or convalescent COVID-19. The CDR3 is CASSLAGTGPTEAFF. The sequence in DNA is TGTGCCAGCAGCTTAGCCGGGACAGGTCCCACTGAAGCTTTCTTT. The reference TRBV7-2 and TRBJ1-1 proteins fill in what lies around the CDR3, so the full variable domain reads GAGVSQSPSNKVTEKGKDVELRCDPISGHTALYWYRQSLGQGLEFLIYFQGNSAPDKSGLPSDRFSAERTGGSVSTLTIQRTQQEDSAVYLCASSLAGTGPTEAFFGQGTRLTVV.